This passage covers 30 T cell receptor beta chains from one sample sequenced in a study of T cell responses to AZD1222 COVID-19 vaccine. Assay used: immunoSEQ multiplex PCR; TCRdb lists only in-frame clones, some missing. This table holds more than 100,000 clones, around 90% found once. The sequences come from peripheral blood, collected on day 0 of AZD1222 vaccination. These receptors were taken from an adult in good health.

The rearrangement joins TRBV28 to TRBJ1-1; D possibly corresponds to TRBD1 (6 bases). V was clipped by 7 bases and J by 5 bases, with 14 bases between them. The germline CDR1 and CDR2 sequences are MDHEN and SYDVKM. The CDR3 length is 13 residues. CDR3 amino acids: CASKARGLTEAFF. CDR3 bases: TGTGCCAGCAAGGCCAGGGGCTTGACTGAAGCTTTCTTT. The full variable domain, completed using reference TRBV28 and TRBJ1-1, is DVKVTQSSRYLVKRTGEKVFLECVQDMDHENMFWYRQDPGLGLRLIYFSYDVKMKEKGDIPEGYSVSREKKERFSLILESASTNQTSMYLCASKARGLTEAFFGQGTRLTVV.

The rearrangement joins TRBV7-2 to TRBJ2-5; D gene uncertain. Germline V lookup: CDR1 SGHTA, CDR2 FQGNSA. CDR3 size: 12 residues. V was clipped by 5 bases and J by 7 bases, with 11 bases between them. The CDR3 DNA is TGTGCCAGCAGCCTAAGAAAGGGGACCCAGTACTTC. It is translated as CASSLRKGTQYF. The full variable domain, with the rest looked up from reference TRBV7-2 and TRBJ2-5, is GAGVSQSPSNKVTEKGKDVELRCDPISGHTALYWYRQSLGQGLEFLIYFQGNSAPDKSGLPSDRFSAERTGGSVSTLTIQRTQQEDSAVYLCASSLRKGTQYFGPGTRLLVL.

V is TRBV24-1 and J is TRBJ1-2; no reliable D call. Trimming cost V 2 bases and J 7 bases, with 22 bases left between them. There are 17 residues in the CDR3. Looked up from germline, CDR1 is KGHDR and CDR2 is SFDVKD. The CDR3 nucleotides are TGTGCCACCAGTGATTCCGACGGCGCGGGCTTAAGTGGTGGCTACACCTTC. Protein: CATSDSDGAGLSGGYTF.

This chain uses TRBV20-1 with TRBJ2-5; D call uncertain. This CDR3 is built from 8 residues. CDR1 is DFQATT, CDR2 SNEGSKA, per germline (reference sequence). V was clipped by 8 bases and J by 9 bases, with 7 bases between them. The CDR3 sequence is CSPEPQYF. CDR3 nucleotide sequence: TGCAGTCCCGAGCCCCAGTACTTC.

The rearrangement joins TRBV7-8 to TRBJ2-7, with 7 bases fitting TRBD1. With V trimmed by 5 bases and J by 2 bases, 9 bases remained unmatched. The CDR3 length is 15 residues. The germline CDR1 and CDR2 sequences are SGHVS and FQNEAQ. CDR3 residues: CASSPPGGRAYEQYF. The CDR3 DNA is TGTGCCAGCAGCCCCCCAGGGGGACGGGCCTACGAGCAGTACTTC.

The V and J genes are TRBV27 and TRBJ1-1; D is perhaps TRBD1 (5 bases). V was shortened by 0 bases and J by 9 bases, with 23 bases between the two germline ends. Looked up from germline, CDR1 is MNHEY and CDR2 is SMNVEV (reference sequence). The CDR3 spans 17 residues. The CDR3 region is CASSLSTGGGPSSKAFF. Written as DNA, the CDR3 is TGTGCCAGCAGTTTATCTACTGGGGGAGGGCCCAGCTCTAAAGCTTTCTTT.

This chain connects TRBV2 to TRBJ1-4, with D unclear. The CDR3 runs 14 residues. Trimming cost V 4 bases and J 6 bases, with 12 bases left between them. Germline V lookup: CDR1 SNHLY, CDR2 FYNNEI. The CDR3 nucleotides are TGTGCCAGCAGTGTAAGGCAGTCCCATGAAAAACTGTTTTTT. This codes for CASSVRQSHEKLFF.

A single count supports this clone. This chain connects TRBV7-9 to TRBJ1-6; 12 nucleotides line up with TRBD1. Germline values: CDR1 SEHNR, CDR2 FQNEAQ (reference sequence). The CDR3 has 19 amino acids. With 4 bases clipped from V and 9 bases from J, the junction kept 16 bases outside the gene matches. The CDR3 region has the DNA TGTGCCAGCAGCTCCGGCAAGGGACAGGGGGCTAGGCTAGGTTCACCCCTCCACTTT. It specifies CASSSGKGQGARLGSPLHF.

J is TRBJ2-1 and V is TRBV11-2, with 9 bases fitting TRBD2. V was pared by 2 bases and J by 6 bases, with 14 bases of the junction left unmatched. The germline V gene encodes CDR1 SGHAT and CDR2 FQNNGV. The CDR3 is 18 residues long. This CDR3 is CASSLRMGSGSSANEQFF. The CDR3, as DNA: TGTGCCAGCAGCTTAAGGATGGGTAGCGGGAGCTCGGCCAATGAGCAGTTCTTC.

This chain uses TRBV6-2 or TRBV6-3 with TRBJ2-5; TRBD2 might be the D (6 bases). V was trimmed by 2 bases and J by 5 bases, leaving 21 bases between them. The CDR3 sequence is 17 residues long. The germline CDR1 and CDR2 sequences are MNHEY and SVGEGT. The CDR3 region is CASSYPLSGSNLETQYF. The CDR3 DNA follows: TGTGCCAGCAGTTACCCCCTCTCCGGGAGTAATTTGGAGACCCAGTACTTC.

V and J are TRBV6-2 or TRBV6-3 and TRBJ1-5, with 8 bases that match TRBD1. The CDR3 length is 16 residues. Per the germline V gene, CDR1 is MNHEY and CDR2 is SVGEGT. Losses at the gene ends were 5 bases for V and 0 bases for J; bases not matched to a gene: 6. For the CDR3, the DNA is TGTGCCAGCAGTCCCGACAGGGGACATAGCAATCAGCCCCAGCATTTT. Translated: CASSPDRGHSNQPQHF.

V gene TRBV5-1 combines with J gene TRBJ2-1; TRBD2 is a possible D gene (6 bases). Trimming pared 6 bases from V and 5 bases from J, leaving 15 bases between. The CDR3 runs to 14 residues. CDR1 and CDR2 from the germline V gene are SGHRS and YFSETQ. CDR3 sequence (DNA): TGCGCCAGCACCGTGGGAGGTTTGGACAATGAGCAGTTCTTC. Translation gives CASTVGGLDNEQFF.

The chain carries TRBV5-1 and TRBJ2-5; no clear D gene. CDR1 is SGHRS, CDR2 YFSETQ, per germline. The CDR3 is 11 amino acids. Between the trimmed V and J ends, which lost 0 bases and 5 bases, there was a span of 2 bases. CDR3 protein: CASSLAETQYF. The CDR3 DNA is TGCGCCAGCAGCTTGGCTGAGACCCAGTACTTC.

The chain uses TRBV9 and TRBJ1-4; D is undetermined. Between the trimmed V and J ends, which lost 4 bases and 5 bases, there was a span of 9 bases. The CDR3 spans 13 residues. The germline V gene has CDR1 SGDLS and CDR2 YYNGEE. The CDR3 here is CASSPMPNEKLFF. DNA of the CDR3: TGTGCCAGCAGCCCCATGCCGAATGAAAAACTGTTTTTT.

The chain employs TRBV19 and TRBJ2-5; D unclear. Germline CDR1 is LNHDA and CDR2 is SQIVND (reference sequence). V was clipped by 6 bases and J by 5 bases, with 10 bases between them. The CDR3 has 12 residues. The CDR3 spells CASSESLETQYF. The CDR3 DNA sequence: TGTGCCAGTAGCGAGAGCTTGGAGACCCAGTACTTC. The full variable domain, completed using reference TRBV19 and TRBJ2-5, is DGGITQSPKYLFRKEGQNVTLSCEQNLNHDAMYWYRQDPGQGLRLIYYSQIVNDFQKGDIAEGYSVSREKKESFPLTVTSAQKNPTAFYLCASSESLETQYFGPGTRLLVL.

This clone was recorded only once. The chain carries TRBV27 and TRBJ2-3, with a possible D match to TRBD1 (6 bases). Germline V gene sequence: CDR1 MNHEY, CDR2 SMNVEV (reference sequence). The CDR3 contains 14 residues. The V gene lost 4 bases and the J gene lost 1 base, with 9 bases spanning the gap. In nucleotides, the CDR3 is TGTGCCAGCAGTTCCCGGACAGGCACAGATACGCAGTATTTT. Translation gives CASSSRTGTDTQYF.

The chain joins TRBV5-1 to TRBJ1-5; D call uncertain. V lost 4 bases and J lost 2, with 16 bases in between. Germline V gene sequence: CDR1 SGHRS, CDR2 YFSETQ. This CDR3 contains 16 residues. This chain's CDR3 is CASSRSGNFGNQPQHF. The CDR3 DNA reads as TGCGCCAGCAGCCGGAGCGGGAACTTCGGCAATCAGCCCCAGCATTTT. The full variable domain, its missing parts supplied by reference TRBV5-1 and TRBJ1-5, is KAGVTQTPRYLIKTRGQQVTLSCSPISGHRSVSWYQQTPGQGLQFLFEYFSETQRNKGNFPGRFSGRQFSNSRSEMNVSTLELGDSALYLCASSRSGNFGNQPQHFGDGTRLSIL.

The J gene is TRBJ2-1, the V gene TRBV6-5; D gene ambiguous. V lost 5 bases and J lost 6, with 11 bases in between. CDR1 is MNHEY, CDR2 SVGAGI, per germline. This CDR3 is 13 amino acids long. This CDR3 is CASSIGKRNEQFF. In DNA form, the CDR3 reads TGTGCCAGCAGTATCGGCAAGCGCAATGAGCAGTTCTTC.

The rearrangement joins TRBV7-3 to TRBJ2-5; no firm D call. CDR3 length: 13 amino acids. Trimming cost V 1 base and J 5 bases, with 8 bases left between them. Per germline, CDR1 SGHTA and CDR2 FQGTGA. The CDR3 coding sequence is TGTGCCAGCAGCTTAAATGGGGTGGAGACCCAGTACTTC. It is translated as CASSLNGVETQYF. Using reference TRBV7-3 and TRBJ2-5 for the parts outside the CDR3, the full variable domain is GAGVSQTPSNKVTEKGKYVELRCDPISGHTALYWYRQSLGQGPEFLIYFQGTGAADDSGLPNDRFFAVRPEGSVSTLKIQRTERGDSAVYLCASSLNGVETQYFGPGTRLLVL.

The CDR3 reads CATTRRLAGDYNEQFF. The CDR3 bases are TGTGCCACCACTCGACGACTAGCGGGAGACTACAATGAGCAGTTCTTC. The chain employs TRBV10-3 and TRBJ2-1; the match to TRBD2 covers 12 bases. V shed 10 bases and J 3 bases; nucleotides not matched to a gene: 10. Germline V CDR1 and CDR2: ENHRY, SYGVKD. The CDR3 is 16 amino acids.

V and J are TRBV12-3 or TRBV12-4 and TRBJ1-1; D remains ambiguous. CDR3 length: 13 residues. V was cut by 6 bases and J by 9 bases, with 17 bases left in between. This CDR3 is CASSPDRLSQAFF. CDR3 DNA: TGTGCCAGCAGCCCGGACCGATTATCCCAAGCTTTCTTT.

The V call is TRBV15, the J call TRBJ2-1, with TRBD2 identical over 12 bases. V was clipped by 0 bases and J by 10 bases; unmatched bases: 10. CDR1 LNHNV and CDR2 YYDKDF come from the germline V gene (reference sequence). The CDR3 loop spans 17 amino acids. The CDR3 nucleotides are TGTGCCACCAGCAGAGAAAGGACTAGCGGGATGGGGCTAGAGCAGTTCTTC. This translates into CATSRERTSGMGLEQFF.

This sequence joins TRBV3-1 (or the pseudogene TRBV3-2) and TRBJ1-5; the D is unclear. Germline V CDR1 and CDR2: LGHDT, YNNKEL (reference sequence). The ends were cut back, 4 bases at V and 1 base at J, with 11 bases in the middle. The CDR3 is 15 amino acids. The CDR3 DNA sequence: TGTGCCAGCAGCCTTCGAGCGGAAAGCAATCAGCCCCAGCATTTT. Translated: CASSLRAESNQPQHF.

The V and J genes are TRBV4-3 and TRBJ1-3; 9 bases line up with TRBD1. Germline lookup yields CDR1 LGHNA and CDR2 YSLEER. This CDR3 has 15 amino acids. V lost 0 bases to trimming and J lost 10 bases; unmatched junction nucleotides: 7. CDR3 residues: CASSQEDRGLNTIYF. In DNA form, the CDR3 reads TGCGCCAGCAGCCAAGAGGACAGGGGTCTAAATACCATATATTTT.

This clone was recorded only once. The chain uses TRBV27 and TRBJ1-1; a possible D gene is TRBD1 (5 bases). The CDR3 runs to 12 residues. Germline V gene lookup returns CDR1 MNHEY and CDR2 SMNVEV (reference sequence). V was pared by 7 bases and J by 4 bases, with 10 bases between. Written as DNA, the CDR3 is TGTGCCAGCATGGGGGGATTCACTGAAGCTTTCTTT. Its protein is CASMGGFTEAFF.

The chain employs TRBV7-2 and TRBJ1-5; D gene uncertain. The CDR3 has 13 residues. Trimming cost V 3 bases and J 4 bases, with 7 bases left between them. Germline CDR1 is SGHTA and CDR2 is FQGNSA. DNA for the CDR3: TGTGCCAGCAGCTTCACGGTTAATCAGCCCCAGCATTTT. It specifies CASSFTVNQPQHF.

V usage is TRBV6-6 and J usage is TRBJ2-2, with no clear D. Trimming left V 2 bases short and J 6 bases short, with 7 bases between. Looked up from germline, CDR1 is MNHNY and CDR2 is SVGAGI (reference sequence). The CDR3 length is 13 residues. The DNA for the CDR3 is TGTGCCAGCAGTTACCACGGGCCCGGGGAGCTGTTTTTT. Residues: CASSYHGPGELFF.

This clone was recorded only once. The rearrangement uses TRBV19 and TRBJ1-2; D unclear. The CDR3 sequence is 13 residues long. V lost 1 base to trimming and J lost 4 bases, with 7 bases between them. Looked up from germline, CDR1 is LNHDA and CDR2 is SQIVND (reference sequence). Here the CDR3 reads CASSIGEPYGYTF. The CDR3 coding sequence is TGTGCCAGTAGTATAGGGGAGCCCTATGGCTACACCTTC.

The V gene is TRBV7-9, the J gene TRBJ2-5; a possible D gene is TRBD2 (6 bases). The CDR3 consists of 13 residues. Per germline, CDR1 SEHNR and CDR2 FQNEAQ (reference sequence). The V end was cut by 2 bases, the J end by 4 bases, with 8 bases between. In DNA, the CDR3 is TGTGCCAGCAGCTTACGGGGAGGAGAGACCCAGTACTTC. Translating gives CASSLRGGETQYF.

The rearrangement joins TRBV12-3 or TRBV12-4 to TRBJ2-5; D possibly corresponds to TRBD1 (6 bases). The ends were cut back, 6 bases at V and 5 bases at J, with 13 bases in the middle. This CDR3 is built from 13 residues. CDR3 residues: CASSRTGPETQYF. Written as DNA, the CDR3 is TGTGCCAGCAGCAGAACAGGGCCGGAGACCCAGTACTTC.